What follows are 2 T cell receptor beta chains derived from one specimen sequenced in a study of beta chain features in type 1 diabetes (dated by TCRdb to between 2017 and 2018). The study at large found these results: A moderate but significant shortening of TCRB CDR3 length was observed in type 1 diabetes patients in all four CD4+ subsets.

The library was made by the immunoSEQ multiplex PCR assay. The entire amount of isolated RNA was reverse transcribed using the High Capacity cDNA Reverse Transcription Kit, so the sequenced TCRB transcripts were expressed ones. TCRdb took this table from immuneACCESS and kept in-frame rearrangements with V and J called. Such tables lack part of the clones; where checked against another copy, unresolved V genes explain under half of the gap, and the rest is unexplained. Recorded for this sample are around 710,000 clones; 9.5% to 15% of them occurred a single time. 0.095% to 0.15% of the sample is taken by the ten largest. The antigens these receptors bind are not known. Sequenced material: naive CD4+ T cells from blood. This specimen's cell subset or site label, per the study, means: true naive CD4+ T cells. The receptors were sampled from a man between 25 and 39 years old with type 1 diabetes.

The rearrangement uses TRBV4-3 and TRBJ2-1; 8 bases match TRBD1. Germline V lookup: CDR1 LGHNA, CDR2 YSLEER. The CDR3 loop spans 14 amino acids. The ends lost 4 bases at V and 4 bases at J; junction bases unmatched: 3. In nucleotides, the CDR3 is TGCGCCAGCAGCCCCGACAGGGGATACAATGAGCAGTTCTTC. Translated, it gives CASSPDRGYNEQFF.

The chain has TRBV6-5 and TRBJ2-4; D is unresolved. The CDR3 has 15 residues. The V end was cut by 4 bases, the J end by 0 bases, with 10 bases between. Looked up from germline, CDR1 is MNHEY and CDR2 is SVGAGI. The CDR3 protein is CASSFTSGAKNIQYF. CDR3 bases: TGTGCCAGCAGTTTCACCAGTGGAGCCAAAAACATTCAGTACTTC.